This T cell receptor beta chain derives from a study of shared clonotypes between healthy human individuals. TCRdb's table, derived via immunoSEQ multiplex PCR, lists solely in-frame clones and lacks some. Altogether a few million clones are present, approximately 95% being singletons, with the ten largest covering approximately 0.13%. CDR1 is MNHNS and CDR2 is SASEGT in the germline V gene. The length of the CDR3 is 14 residues. Losses at the gene ends were 3 bases for V and 2 bases for J; bases not matched to a gene: 3. This receptor was obtained from a man between 18 and 29 years old in good health. Sequenced material: naive CD4+ T cells sorted from blood. Subset in this sample: CD45RA+ positively selected. The V and J genes are TRBV6-1 and TRBJ1-2, with 7 bases aligning to TRBD1. CDR3 nucleotide sequence: TGTGCCAGCAGTGAGACGACAGGGAACTATGGCTACACCTTC. This translates into CASSETTGNYGYTF.